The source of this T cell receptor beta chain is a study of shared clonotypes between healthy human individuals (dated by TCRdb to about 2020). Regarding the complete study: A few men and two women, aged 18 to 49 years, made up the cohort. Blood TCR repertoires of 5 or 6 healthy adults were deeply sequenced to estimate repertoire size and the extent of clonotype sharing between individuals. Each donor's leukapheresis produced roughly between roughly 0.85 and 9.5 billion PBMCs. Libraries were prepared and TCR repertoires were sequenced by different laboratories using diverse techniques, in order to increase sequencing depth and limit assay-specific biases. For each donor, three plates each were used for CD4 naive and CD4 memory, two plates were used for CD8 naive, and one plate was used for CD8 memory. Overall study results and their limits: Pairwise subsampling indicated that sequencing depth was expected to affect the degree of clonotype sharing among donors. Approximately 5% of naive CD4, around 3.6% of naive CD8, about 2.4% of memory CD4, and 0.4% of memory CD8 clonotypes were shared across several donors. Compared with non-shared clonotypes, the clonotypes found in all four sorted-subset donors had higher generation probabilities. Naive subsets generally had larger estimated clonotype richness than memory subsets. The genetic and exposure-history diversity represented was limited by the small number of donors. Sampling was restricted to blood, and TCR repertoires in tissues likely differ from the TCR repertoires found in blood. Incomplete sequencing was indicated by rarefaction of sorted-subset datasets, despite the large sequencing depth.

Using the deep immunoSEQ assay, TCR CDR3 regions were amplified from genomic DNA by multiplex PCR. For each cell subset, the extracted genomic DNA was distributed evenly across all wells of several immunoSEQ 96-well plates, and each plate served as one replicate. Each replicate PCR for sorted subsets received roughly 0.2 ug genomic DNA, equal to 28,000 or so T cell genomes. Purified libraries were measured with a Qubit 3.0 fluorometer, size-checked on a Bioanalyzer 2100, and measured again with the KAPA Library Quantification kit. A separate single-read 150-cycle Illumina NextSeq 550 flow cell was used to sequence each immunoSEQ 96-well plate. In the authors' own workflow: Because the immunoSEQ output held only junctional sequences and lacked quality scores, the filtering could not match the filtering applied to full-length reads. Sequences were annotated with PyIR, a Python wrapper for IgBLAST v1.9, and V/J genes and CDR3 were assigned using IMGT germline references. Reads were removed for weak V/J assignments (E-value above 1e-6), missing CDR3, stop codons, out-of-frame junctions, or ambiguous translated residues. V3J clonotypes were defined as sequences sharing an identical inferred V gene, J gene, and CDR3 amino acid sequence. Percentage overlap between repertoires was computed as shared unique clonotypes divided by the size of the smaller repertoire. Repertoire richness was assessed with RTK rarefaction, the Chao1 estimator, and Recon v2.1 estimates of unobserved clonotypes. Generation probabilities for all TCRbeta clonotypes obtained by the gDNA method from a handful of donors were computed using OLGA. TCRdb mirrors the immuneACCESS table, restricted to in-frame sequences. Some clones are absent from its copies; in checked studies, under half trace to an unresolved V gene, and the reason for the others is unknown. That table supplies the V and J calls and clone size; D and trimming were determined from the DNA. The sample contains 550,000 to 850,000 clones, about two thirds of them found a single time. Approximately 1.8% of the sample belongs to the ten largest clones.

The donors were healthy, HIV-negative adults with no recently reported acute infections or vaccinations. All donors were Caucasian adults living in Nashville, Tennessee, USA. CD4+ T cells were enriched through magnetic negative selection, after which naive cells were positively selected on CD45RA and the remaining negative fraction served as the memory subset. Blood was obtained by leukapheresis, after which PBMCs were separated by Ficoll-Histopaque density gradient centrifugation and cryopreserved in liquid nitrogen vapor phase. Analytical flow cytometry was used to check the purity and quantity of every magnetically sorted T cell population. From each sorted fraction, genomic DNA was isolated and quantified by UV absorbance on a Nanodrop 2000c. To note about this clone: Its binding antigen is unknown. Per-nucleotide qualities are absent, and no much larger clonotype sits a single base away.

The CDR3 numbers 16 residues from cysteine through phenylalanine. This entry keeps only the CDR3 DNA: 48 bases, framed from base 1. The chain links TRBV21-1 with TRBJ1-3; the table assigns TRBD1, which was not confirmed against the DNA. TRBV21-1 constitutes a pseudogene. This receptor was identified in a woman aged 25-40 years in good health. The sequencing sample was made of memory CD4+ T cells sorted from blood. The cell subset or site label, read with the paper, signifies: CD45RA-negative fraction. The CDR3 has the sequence CASSNRQENSGNTIYF. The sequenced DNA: TGTGCCAGCAGCAACCGACAGGAGAACTCTGGAAACACCATATATTTT.